The sequence of this TCR beta chain was determined in a study of blood T cell repertoires in COVID-19 (dated by TCRdb to about 2020). Context from the whole study: Samples from collaborators originated in the United States, Italy and Spain and spanned both the acute and convalescent phases of COVID-19. The prospective study material was composed of cDNA or gDNA derived from T cells, B-cell-depleted T cells, or PBMCs. Deeply sampled blood TCRbeta repertoires from subjects exposed to, actively infected with, or recovered from COVID-19 were included in the dataset. The repertoires were made available in a free public database intended to serve as a resource for research on the immune response to SARS-CoV-2. The samples were drawn from the first 160 participants of the ongoing ImmuneRACE study and from 1,254 subjects provided by 6 global collaborators. Nearly every sample came with metadata listing a de-identified subject ID, COVID-19 status, age in years and sex. HLA class I and class II types, where available, came from metadata supplied by the sample provider rather than from assay-based typing. Here is what the overall study found, with its caveats: The quantity of clinical and demographic metadata differed by source and by participant and was supplied without curation.

In this sample, this clone turned up once. Its antigen is not yet known. Base qualities are not recorded, but no much larger clone differs from it by a single base. CDR1 and CDR2 (MDHEN, SYDVKM) derive from the germline V gene. Relative to germline, V is 6 bases shorter and J is 4 bases shorter, with 19 bases between their ends. The CDR3 goes from the cysteine to the phenylalanine over 16 residues. Kept here is only the CDR3 DNA, which spans 48 bases and is read in frame from base 1. TCRbeta CDR3 regions were amplified from genomic DNA by means of the immunoSEQ Assay, a bias-controlled multiplex PCR. The study's own analysis went as follows. Within the assay, amplification of reference gene primers was used to estimate how many nucleated cells each sample contained. To quantify the absolute abundance of each unique TCRbeta CDR3 rearrangement, sequence reads were collapsed and filtered. Productive Simpson clonality was computed per sample as the square root of Simpson's diversity index over productive rearrangements. The source is immuneACCESS, and TCRdb retained only in-frame sequences with V and J called. Part of the clones is not carried over; for the studies checked, unresolved V genes explain less than half of this, and the remainder is unexplained. V and J calls and clone size are given by that table; D and trimming were obtained from the DNA. The table for this sample lists 200,000 to 250,000 clones; approximately 82% of them were counted only once. 1.5% to 2% of the sample comes from the top ten.

The collaborating institutions used their own protocols to collect whole blood in K2EDTA tubes. For TCRbeta analysis, collaborators shipped samples in one of three forms: frozen whole blood, isolated PBMCs, or DNA extracted from either of those sample types. Material: peripheral blood. The chain is assembled from TRBV28 and TRBJ1-5; too little of a D gene remains to name it. This receptor was obtained from a woman at least 80 years old with acute or convalescent COVID-19. The CDR3 sequence is CASRMNGRGGNQPQHF. The DNA is TGTGCCAGCAGGATGAACGGGAGAGGAGGAAATCAGCCCCAGCATTTT.